Sequencing of this TCR beta chain was carried out in a study of blood T cell repertoires in COVID-19. Study context: The United States, Italy and Spain supplied acute and convalescent COVID-19 samples.

Using immunoSEQ multiplex PCR, the repertoire was profiled, and TCRdb retains in-frame clones only, with some absent. The table lists roughly 200,000 clones, around 85% of them singletons. CDR1 and CDR2 (germline): KGHSH, LQKENI. Trimming shortened V by 5 bases and J by 10 bases, and 17 bases separated the two germline ends. The CDR3 contains 13 residues. This TCR derives from a woman aged 40-49 years with acute COVID-19. The specimen sequenced was PBMCs or T cells enriched from blood (not recorded which). The chain couples TRBV18 to TRBJ1-1; the D is unclear. The CDR3 DNA follows: TGTGCCAGCTCATCTTTACAGAAGGTGGGAGCTTTCTTT. As protein: CASSSLQKVGAFF. The full variable domain, rest sourced from reference TRBV18 and TRBJ1-1, is NAGVMQNPRHLVRRRGQEARLRCSPMKGHSHVYWYRQLPEEGLKFMVYLQKENIIDESGMPKERFSAEFPKEGPSILRIQQVVRGDSAAYFCASSSLQKVGAFFGQGTRLTVV.